Detailed here is one T cell receptor beta chain. One junction end disagrees with the germline gene, perhaps due to a read error. Germline assignment: CDR1 KGHSH and CDR2 LQKENI. The CDR3 consists of 15 residues. Next came a second PCR, run for about 7 to 12 cycles, which used a sample-barcoded 5' primer along with a J-beta primer mix. MiXCR, applied by TCRdb to the 5' RACE reads, yields one record per CDR3 protein. The sample has about 1,500,000 distinct CDR3 sequences, 28% seen once. The sample is drawn from a study of blood T cells in healthy people across ages. This TCR was recovered from a woman aged 30 to 39 in good health. Sequenced input: blood. The chain joins TRBV18 to TRBJ2-7; 7 positions agree with TRBD1. The CDR3 is CASSPPDRAAYKQYF. In nucleotides, the CDR3 is TGTGCCAGCTCACCACCTGACAGGGCCGCCTACAAGCAGTACTTC.